This T cell receptor beta chain is drawn from a study of T cells in Graves' hyperthyroidism and ophthalmopathy. Study summary: Pretreatment peripheral blood was obtained at initial diagnosis.

This clonotype was counted many times. Amplification of TCR beta CDR3 regions was performed using RNA transcripts as template. Carried out on the TCR CDR3, a first-round RT-PCR used the HTBI primer set. MiXCR, run by TCRdb on the multiplex PCR reads, gives a single entry per CDR3 protein. This repertoire shows hundreds of thousands of distinct CDR3 sequences, about two fifths found once; its top ten account for roughly 8.3%. The germline gives CDR1 SEHNR, CDR2 FQNEAQ (reference sequence). V was cut by 6 bases and J by 2 bases, with 10 bases left in between. The CDR3 length is 13 residues. Hyperthyroidism had been newly diagnosed in patients aged 18 to 65, and its duration was under 2 months. Investigators excluded patients with uncontrolled infection, other autoimmune disease, pregnancy or lactation.

The clonotype comes from a man between 18 and 29 years old with Graves' hyperthyroidism. This sequence joins TRBV7-9 and TRBJ1-1; no reliable D call. The source material was blood. The CDR3 sequence: CASRMTLNTEAFF. CDR3 bases: TGTGCCAGCAGAATGACACTAAACACTGAAGCTTTCTTT.